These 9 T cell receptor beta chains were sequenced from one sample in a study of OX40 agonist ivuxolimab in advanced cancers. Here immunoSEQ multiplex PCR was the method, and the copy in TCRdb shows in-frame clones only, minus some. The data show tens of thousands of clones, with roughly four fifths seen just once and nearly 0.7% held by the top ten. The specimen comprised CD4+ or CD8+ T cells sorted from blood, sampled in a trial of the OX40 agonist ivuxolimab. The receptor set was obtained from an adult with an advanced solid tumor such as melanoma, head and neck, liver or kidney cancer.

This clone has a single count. The CDR3 DNA is TGCGCCAGCAGCTTCGGGGGCACTGGGAATGAGCAGTTCTTC. Its protein product is CASSFGGTGNEQFF. The chain joins TRBV5-1 to TRBJ2-1; D is perhaps TRBD1 or TRBD2 (6 bases each). Trimming removed 2 bases at V and 7 bases at J, with 13 bases between. The CDR3 loop spans 14 amino acids. CDR1 and CDR2 from the germline V gene are SGHRS and YFSETQ.

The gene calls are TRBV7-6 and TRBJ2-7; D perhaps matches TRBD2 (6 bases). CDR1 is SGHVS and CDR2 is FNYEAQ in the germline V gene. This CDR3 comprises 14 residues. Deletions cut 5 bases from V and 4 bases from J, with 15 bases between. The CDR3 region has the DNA TGTGCCAGCAGCACCGTGGGACTTACTTACGAGCAGTACTTC. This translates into CASSTVGLTYEQYF.

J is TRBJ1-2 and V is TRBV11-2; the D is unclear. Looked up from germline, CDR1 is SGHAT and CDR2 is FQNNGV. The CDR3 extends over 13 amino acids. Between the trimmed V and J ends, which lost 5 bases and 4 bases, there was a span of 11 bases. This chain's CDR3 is CASSPTGVYGYTF. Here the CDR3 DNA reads TGTGCCAGCAGCCCTACCGGGGTCTATGGCTACACCTTC.

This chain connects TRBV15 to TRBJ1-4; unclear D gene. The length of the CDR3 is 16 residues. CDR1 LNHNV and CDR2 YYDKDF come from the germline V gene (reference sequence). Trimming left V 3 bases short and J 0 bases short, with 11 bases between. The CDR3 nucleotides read TGTGCCACCAGCAGCGGACCGGGAGCAACTAATGAAAAACTGTTTTTT. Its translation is CATSSGPGATNEKLFF.

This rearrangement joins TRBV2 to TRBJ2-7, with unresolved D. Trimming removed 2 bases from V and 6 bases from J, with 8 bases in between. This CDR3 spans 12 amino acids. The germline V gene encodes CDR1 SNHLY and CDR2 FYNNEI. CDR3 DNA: TGTGCCAGCAGTGAACCCCCCCGCGAGCAGTACTTC. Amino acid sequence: CASSEPPREQYF.

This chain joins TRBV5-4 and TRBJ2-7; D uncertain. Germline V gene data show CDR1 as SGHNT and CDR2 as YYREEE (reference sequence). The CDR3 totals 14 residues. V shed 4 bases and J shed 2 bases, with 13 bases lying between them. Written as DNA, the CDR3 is TGTGCCAGCAGCGTGACTGCCACCCCCTACGAGCAGTACTTC. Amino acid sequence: CASSVTATPYEQYF.

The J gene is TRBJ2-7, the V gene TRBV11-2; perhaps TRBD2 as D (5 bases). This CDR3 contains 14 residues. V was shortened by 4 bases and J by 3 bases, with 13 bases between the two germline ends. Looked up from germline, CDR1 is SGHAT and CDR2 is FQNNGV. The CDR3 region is CASSSTGGRYEQYF. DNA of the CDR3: TGTGCCAGCAGCTCTACTGGCGGGCGCTACGAGCAGTACTTC.

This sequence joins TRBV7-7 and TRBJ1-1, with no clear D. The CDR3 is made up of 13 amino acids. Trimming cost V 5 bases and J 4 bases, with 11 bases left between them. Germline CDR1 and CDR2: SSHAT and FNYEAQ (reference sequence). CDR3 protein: CASSLSRTTEAFF. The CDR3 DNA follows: TGTGCCAGCAGCCTATCCAGGACCACTGAAGCTTTCTTT.

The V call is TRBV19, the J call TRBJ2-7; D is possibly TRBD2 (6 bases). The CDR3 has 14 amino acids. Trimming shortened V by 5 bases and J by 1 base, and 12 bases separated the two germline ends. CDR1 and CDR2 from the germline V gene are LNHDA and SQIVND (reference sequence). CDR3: CASSPRLDSYEQYF. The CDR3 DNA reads TGTGCCAGTAGTCCTAGACTAGATTCCTACGAGCAGTACTTC.